This T cell receptor gamma chain was captured in a study of intestinal T cells in coeliac disease. LymphoTrack primers amplified TRG sequences from about 180 ng of biopsy DNA. TCRdb re-analyzed the multiplex PCR reads via CATT. The table includes several hundred gamma-chain clones, more than 45% detected once. Genomic DNA came from ten approximately 4.8-µm formalin-fixed paraffin-embedded scrolls per case. The length of the CDR3 is 13 residues. Trimming removed 0 bases from V and 13 bases from J; junction bases left unmatched: 12. The germline CDR1 and CDR2 sequences are VTNTFY and YDVSTARD (reference sequence).

Sequenced sample: a duodenal biopsy. The TCR was taken from a human donor with celiac disease. This sequence joins TRGV3 and TRGJ1 or TRGJ2. The CDR3 DNA sequence: TGTGCCACCTGGGACAGGCCCTTCATGAGAAAACTCTTT. The encoded protein is CATWDRPFMRKLF.